Listed here are 21 T cell receptor beta chains from one sample, sequenced in a study of T cells and Merkel cell carcinoma outcomes (dated by TCRdb to 2020 to 2022). Library creation used the immunoSEQ multiplex PCR assay. TCRdb re-hosts the immuneACCESS table, in-frame sequences only. Its copies lack some clones; in the studies checked, an unresolved V gene accounts for under half of them, and the cause for the rest is not known. The sample profile shows around 15,000 clones; roughly 76% of them were found once. The leading ten clones occupy roughly 10% of the sample. The sequenced material came from tumor tissue from Merkel cell carcinoma. These receptors all stem from a human donor with Merkel cell carcinoma.

The rearrangement links TRBV10-3 to TRBJ2-1; 7 positions match TRBD2. The germline CDR1 and CDR2 sequences are ENHRY and SYGVKD. This CDR3 contains 14 residues. The V gene end was trimmed by 10 bases and the J gene end by 1 base; junction bases not matched to a gene: 7. This chain's CDR3 is CATGLGGSYNEQFF. The CDR3 nucleotides read TGTGCCACGGGGCTCGGGGGGTCCTACAATGAGCAGTTCTTC.

The CDR3 region is CASSVGLGQDNQPQHF. CDR3 sequence (DNA): TGTGCCAGCAGCGTAGGTTTGGGGCAGGACAATCAGCCCCAGCATTTT. V usage is TRBV9 and J usage is TRBJ1-5; D possibly corresponds to TRBD1 (5 bases). The germline V gene encodes CDR1 SGDLS and CDR2 YYNGEE. Trimming removed 0 bases from V and 3 bases from J, with 13 bases in between. The CDR3 totals 16 residues.

The chain links TRBV6-6 to TRBJ2-3; TRBD1 matches at 8 bases. CDR1 MNHNY and CDR2 SVGAGI come from the germline V gene (reference sequence). The CDR3 length is 15 residues. J lost 12 bases, V lost 0 bases, and 11 bases had no gene match. The CDR3 DNA reads TGTGCCAGCAGTTACTCGTCCCAGGGGGCAGGTACACAGTATTTT. Translation gives CASSYSSQGAGTQYF.

This rearrangement joins TRBV29-1 to TRBJ1-2, with 7 nucleotides matching TRBD1. The CDR3 has 11 amino acids. Germline V gene lookup returns CDR1 SQVTM and CDR2 ANQGSEA. The trim removed 3 bases at V and 5 bases at J, leaving 0 bases unmatched. The DNA of the CDR3 is TGCAGCGTTGACAGGGGGTATGGCTACACCTTC. It translates to CSVDRGYGYTF.

This rearrangement joins TRBV5-1 to TRBJ1-2, with 8 bases matching TRBD1. Germline V lookup: CDR1 SGHRS, CDR2 YFSETQ. The ends lost 0 bases at V and 8 bases at J; junction bases unmatched: 3. The CDR3 has 13 amino acids. In DNA form, the CDR3 reads TGCGCCAGCAGCTTGGTGACAGGGGTCGGCTACACCTTC. Its translation: CASSLVTGVGYTF.

The chain combines TRBV14 with TRBJ1-5; D possibly corresponds to TRBD1 (5 bases). Trimming pared 6 bases from V and 1 base from J, leaving 13 bases between. The CDR3 is 15 residues long. CDR1 and CDR2 from the germline V gene are SGHDN and FVKESK. This CDR3 is CASSLSGTSNQPQHF. CDR3 DNA: TGTGCCAGCAGTCTTTCAGGGACGAGCAATCAGCCCCAGCATTTT.

V usage is TRBV10-2 and J usage is TRBJ2-7; possibly TRBD1 for D (5 bases). The CDR3 runs to 13 residues. Germline lookup yields CDR1 WSHSY and CDR2 SAAADI. V was shortened by 7 bases and J by 3 bases, with 13 bases between the two germline ends. The CDR3 DNA reads TGCGCCAGCACCCGACAGCCCAACTACGAGCAGTACTTC. This gives the protein CASTRQPNYEQYF.

This chain uses TRBV5-6 with TRBJ2-7; D may be TRBD1 (6 bases). This CDR3 comprises 16 residues. The germline gives CDR1 SGHDT, CDR2 YYEEEE. The ends were cut back, 4 bases at V and 2 bases at J, with 19 bases in the middle. DNA for the CDR3: TGTGCCAGCAGCGCAACAGGGTACGGGGCCCCCTACGAGCAGTACTTC. It yields the protein CASSATGYGAPYEQYF.

The V call is TRBV9, the J call TRBJ2-3; D gene unclear. V dropped 6 bases and J dropped 0 bases, with 11 bases sitting between them. The CDR3 covers 14 residues. Germline CDR1 is SGDLS and CDR2 is YYNGEE. In DNA form, the CDR3 reads TGTGCCAGCACGGGCGCGCATAGCACAGATACGCAGTATTTT. It is translated as CASTGAHSTDTQYF.

The rearrangement joins TRBV27 to TRBJ2-3; D gene ambiguous. CDR3 length equals 18 residues. V lost 1 base and J 2 bases, leaving 19 bases between the germline ends. Germline CDR1 and CDR2: MNHEY and SMNVEV (reference sequence). The CDR3 nucleotides read TGTGCCAGCAGTTTATTCCCGCCAGGCCAAGATCTCACAGATACGCAGTATTTT. This sequence encodes CASSLFPPGQDLTDTQYF.

The CDR3 protein is CSVGGYEQYF. The CDR3 coding sequence is TGCAGCGTTGGCGGGTACGAGCAGTACTTC. The chain recombines TRBV29-1 with TRBJ2-7, with TRBD2 as a possible D gene (5 bases). The CDR3 has 10 amino acids. The V gene's germline CDR1 is SQVTM and CDR2 ANQGSEA. V was clipped by 4 bases and J by 4 bases, with 5 bases between them.

The genes are TRBV5-1 and TRBJ2-5, with 7 bases matching TRBD1. Germline values: CDR1 SGHRS, CDR2 YFSETQ. CDR3 size: 13 residues. Trimming took 4 bases from V and 4 from J; bases not matched to a gene: 4. The CDR3 spells CASSQGQAETQYF. DNA for the CDR3: TGCGCCAGCAGCCAAGGACAGGCAGAGACCCAGTACTTC.

J is TRBJ2-1 and V is TRBV19; D is unresolved. The CDR3 has 14 residues. The V gene's germline CDR1 is LNHDA and CDR2 SQIVND (reference sequence). V lost 2 bases to trimming and J lost 5 bases, with 10 bases between them. The DNA for the CDR3 is TGTGCCAGTAGTATAATAGACGGAAACAATGAGCAGTTCTTC. Its translation: CASSIIDGNNEQFF.

The chain couples TRBV11-2 to TRBJ2-1, with 9 bases matching TRBD1. The length of the CDR3 is 13 residues. After removal of 6 bases from V and 5 bases from J, the junction contained 2 bases not matched to a gene. CDR1 is SGHAT and CDR2 is FQNNGV in the germline V gene. The CDR3 DNA sequence: TGTGCCAGCAGGAGGACAGGGGACAATGAGCAGTTCTTC. Residues: CASRRTGDNEQFF.

V and J are TRBV23-1 and TRBJ1-1; no reliable D call. TRBV23-1 falls under the ORF class, with uncertain function. The CDR3 sequence is 10 residues long. The germline V and J ends were trimmed by 7 bases and 8 bases, with 8 bases remaining between them. In nucleotides, the CDR3 is TGCGCCAGCAAGGCAGCCGAAGCTTTCTTT. It is translated as CASKAAEAFF.

This chain's CDR3 is CSVGSGLSYNEQFF. The CDR3 DNA follows: TGCAGCGTTGGAAGCGGTCTCTCCTACAATGAGCAGTTCTTC. The rearrangement links TRBV29-1 to TRBJ2-1, with D possibly TRBD2 on 5 matching bases. The length of the CDR3 is 14 residues. CDR1 and CDR2 (germline): SQVTM, ANQGSEA. V was trimmed by 4 bases and J by 0 bases, leaving 10 bases between them.

The rearrangement uses TRBV2 and TRBJ1-2; the D gene is possibly TRBD1 (6 bases). This CDR3 is built from 14 residues. Deletions cut 3 bases from V and 5 bases from J, with 13 bases between. The germline V gene has CDR1 SNHLY and CDR2 FYNNEI. DNA for the CDR3: TGTGCCAGCAGTGAGGGGCAGGGGCAGTATGGCTACACCTTC. Amino acids: CASSEGQGQYGYTF.

This clone has just a few counts. The rearrangement joins TRBV11-1 to TRBJ2-5; D remains unclear. V gave up 5 bases and J gave up 4 bases, with 11 bases separating them. Germline lookup yields CDR1 SGHAT and CDR2 FQDESV (reference sequence). The CDR3 covers 13 residues. CDR3 sequence: CASSTSPLETQYF. CDR3 bases: TGTGCCAGCAGCACTTCCCCCTTAGAGACCCAGTACTTC.

The rearrangement links TRBV4-1 to TRBJ2-1; TRBD1 matches 10 bases. CDR1 and CDR2 from the germline V gene are MGHRA and YSYEKL. The CDR3 is 15 residues long. V gave up 4 bases and J gave up 5 bases; unmatched junction bases: 5. This CDR3 reads CASSLGQGTHNEQFF. The CDR3 bases are TGCGCCAGCAGCCTGGGACAGGGGACCCACAATGAGCAGTTCTTC.

The chain is built from TRBV12-5 and TRBJ2-3, with TRBD2 matching 9 bases. CDR3 size: 14 residues. Per germline, CDR1 LGHNT and CDR2 FRNRAP. J was trimmed by 6 bases and V by 9 bases; bases with no gene match: 10. The CDR3 region has the DNA TGTGCTAGCAGCCTGCGGGGGGGCCTCGATACGCAGTATTTT. Protein: CASSLRGGLDTQYF.

This clone was picked up a small number of times. The rearrangement joins TRBV11-2 to TRBJ2-1; 10 positions agree with TRBD2. Trimming at V came to 0 bases and at J to 6 bases, leaving 8 bases not matched to a gene. Germline assignment: CDR1 SGHAT and CDR2 FQNNGV. CDR3 length equals 17 residues. Here the CDR3 DNA reads TGTGCCAGCAGCTTAGAATCGTCTCTAGCGGGAGCCAATGAGCAGTTCTTC. Translating gives CASSLESSLAGANEQFF.